This T cell receptor beta chain was identified in a study of blood T cell repertoires in COVID-19 (dated by TCRdb to 2020 to 2022). In terms of the full investigation: The collaborator samples originated in the United States, Italy and Spain and spanned the acute and convalescent phases of COVID-19. The prospective study material was composed of cDNA or gDNA derived from T cells, B-cell-depleted T cells, or PBMCs. Deeply sampled blood TCRbeta repertoires from subjects exposed to, actively infected with, or recovered from COVID-19 were included in the dataset. The repertoires were released in a freely available public database meant as a resource for research on the immune response to SARS-CoV-2. The samples were drawn from two sources: the first 160 participants of the ongoing ImmuneRACE study, and 1,254 subjects contributed by 6 global collaborators. Nearly every sample came with metadata listing a de-identified subject ID, COVID-19 status, age in years and sex. Where available, HLA class I and class II types were obtained from metadata supplied by the sample provider rather than from assay-based typing.

Enrolling through a virtual design, the prospective study's participants ranged in age from roughly 18 to 100 years and lived across more than 20 United States geographic areas. To assign participants to cohorts, the prospective study relied on clinical history that participants themselves reported in a screening survey and a study questionnaire. Recovered participants in ImmuneRACE Cohort 3 were defined by two consecutive negative NP/OP PCR tests, clearance by a healthcare professional, or resolution of symptoms. Each participant in the prospective study had whole blood, serum and a nasopharyngeal or oropharyngeal swab collected by mobile phlebotomists. Over a roughly 2-month period, participants in the prospective study had the option of providing additional blood draws and questionnaires. Blood samples from the prospective study were shipped frozen or at room temperature prior to DNA extraction.

The immunoSEQ Assay, a bias-controlled multiplex PCR, was used to amplify TCRbeta CDR3 regions from genomic DNA. The paper's processing steps were these. The number of nucleated cells in each sample was estimated from the amplification of reference gene primers within the assay. To quantify the absolute abundance of each unique TCRbeta CDR3 rearrangement, sequence reads were collapsed and filtered. For each sample, productive Simpson clonality was calculated as the square root of Simpson's diversity index over productive rearrangements. This immuneACCESS table, as held by TCRdb, lists in-frame sequences with V and J called but not all clones. Of the missing ones, under half trace to an unresolved V gene in checked studies; the others have no known cause. V and J calls and clone size come straight from that table; D and trimming were deduced from the DNA. This sample lists under 300,000 clones; 85% to 90% were detected once. Roughly 2.3% of the sample goes to the ten largest clones.

As concerns this clone: Its cognate antigen has yet to be identified. Within one base of it there is no much larger clone, and no base qualities were kept.

The germline V gene encodes CDR1 SGHKS and CDR2 YYEKEE (reference sequence). The CDR3, cysteine through phenylalanine, is 13 amino acids long. The sequence is cut down to CDR3 DNA, 39 bases in frame from base 1. V is shortened by 2 bases, J by 3 bases, and the region joining them spans 9 bases. Points the paper makes about the study in general: The amount of clinical and demographic metadata varied by source and participant and was provided uncurated.

The sequence derives from a woman aged 18 to 35 who had recovered from COVID-19. Input material: PBMCs or T cells enriched from blood (not recorded which). The sequence joins TRBV5-5 to TRBJ2-7; no D segment can be confidently identified. The CDR3: CASSLAPGYEQYF. Read as DNA, the sequence is TGTGCCAGCAGCTTAGCTCCAGGCTACGAGCAGTACTTC. The entire variable domain, with the stretches around the CDR3 drawn from the reference TRBV5-5 and TRBJ2-7 proteins, is DAGVTQSPTHLIKTRGQQVTLRCSPISGHKSVSWYQQVLGQGPQFIFQYYEKEERGRGNFPDRFSARQFPNYSSELNVNALLLGDSALYLCASSLAPGYEQYFGPGTRLTVT.